A selection of T cell receptor beta chains follows, all from one sample in a study of blood T cell repertoires in COVID-19. Sequenced by immunoSEQ multiplex PCR; TCRdb stores in-frame clones only, minus some. The data show hundreds of thousands of clones, with roughly 87% seen just once and under 4% held by the top ten. The sample was peripheral blood. These receptors were collected from a man younger than 35 with active or convalescent COVID-19. The CDR3 runs from the conserved cysteine through the conserved F or W. The D gene is left open where the match is weak. Clone size appears in some rows only: once, few, many, or a class for an expanded clone.

>TRBV9|TRBJ1-6|TRBD1|once
CASSEARGQPNSPLHF
TGTGCCAGCAGCGAGGCAAGGGGACAGCCAAATTCACCCCTCCACTTT
>TRBV7-6|TRBJ1-5|NA|NA
CASSLGSRGTGQPQHF
TGTGCCAGCAGCTTAGGGTCGAGGGGGACGGGTCAGCCCCAGCATTTT
>TRBV5-5|TRBJ1-4|NA|NA
CASSLLTLNEKLFF
TGTGCCAGCAGCCTGCTAACTCTAAATGAAAAACTGTTTTTT
>TRBV15|TRBJ2-1|TRBD2|NA
CATSGRTSGRHDEQFF
TGTGCCACCAGCGGAAGGACTAGCGGGAGACACGATGAGCAGTTCTTC
>TRBV20-1|TRBJ2-3|NA|NA
CSASDYPGLVF
TGCAGTGCTAGTGACTATCCCGGACTCGTGTTT
>TRBV2|TRBJ1-1|NA|NA
CATQVRQYTEAFF
TGTGCCACCCAGGTTAGACAGTACACTGAAGCTTTCTTT
>TRBV28|TRBJ2-7|NA|NA
CASSTREGGCEQYF
TGTGCCAGCAGTACCAGGGAGGGGGGGTGCGAGCAGTACTTC
>TRBV5-4|TRBJ1-6|TRBD1|NA
CASSSGQGVSPLHF
TGTGCCAGCAGCTCGGGACAGGGGGTTTCACCCCTCCACTTT
>TRBV6-1|TRBJ2-3|NA|NA
CASSEARGHTDTQYF
TGTGCCAGCAGTGAGGCGAGAGGGCACACAGATACGCAGTATTTT
>TRBV6-6|TRBJ2-7|NA|NA
CASSYSSVNEQYF
TGTGCCAGCAGTTACAGTTCGGTCAACGAGCAGTACTTC
>TRBV19|TRBJ2-7|NA|NA
CASSTSGKSSYEQYF
TGTGCCAGTAGTACCAGCGGAAAAAGCTCCTACGAGCAGTACTTC
>TRBV6-2/TRBV6-3|TRBJ2-7|TRBD2|NA
CASSYTPGLASYEQYF
TGTGCCAGCAGTTACACTCCGGGACTAGCATCCTACGAGCAGTACTTC
>TRBV5-1|TRBJ2-7|NA|NA
CASSLTSYEQYF
TGCGCCAGCAGCTTGACCAGTTACGAGCAGTACTTC
>TRBV19|TRBJ1-2|TRBD1|NA
CASSPGQDYGYTF
TGTGCCAGTAGCCCCGGACAGGATTATGGCTACACCTTC
>TRBV23-1|TRBJ2-3|TRBD2|NA
CASSQCGGGPGEWTDTQYF
TGCGCCAGCAGTCAATGCGGCGGGGGGCCTGGGGAGTGGACAGATACGCAGTATTTT
>TRBV9|TRBJ1-2|TRBD1|NA
CASSSPGTDPPRDYGYTF
TGTGCCAGCAGCTCACCAGGGACAGATCCGCCTCGGGACTATGGCTACACCTTC
>TRBV11-3|TRBJ1-1|NA|NA
CASAIMGAHRANTEAFF
TGTGCCAGCGCCATTATGGGAGCCCACCGGGCGAACACTGAAGCTTTCTTT
>TRBV7-2|TRBJ1-4|TRBD1|NA
CASSPDRDEKLFF
TGTGCCAGCAGCCCTGACAGGGATGAAAAACTGTTTTTT
>TRBV7-9|TRBJ2-5|TRBD2|NA
CASSPIAGVTETQYF
TGTGCCAGCAGCCCAATAGCGGGAGTCACAGAGACCCAGTACTTC
>TRBV5-1|TRBJ1-1|NA|NA
CASSLAGDREAFF
TGCGCCAGCAGCTTGGCCGGGGATAGAGAAGCTTTCTTT
>TRBV7-9|TRBJ1-2|NA|NA
CASSLREGGYGYTF
TGTGCCAGCAGCCTTAGGGAAGGGGGCTATGGCTACACCTTC
>TRBV6-2/TRBV6-3|TRBJ1-1|NA|NA
CASSGTGLYTEAFF
TGTGCCAGCAGTGGCACAGGGCTGTACACTGAAGCTTTCTTT
>TRBV9|TRBJ2-3|NA|NA
CASSGGVGTDTQYF
TGTGCCAGCAGCGGGGGCGTGGGAACAGATACGCAGTATTTT
>TRBV25-1|TRBJ2-1|NA|NA
CASTPLGRDRQFF
TGTGCCAGCACCCCCCTGGGGCGGGACAGGCAGTTCTTC
>TRBV30|TRBJ1-1|NA|NA
CAWSVQGLMNTEAFF
TGTGCCTGGAGTGTGCAGGGACTCATGAACACTGAAGCTTTCTTT
>TRBV7-2|TRBJ2-3|TRBD2|NA
CASSLRAGEVDTQYF
TGTGCCAGCAGCTTAAGAGCGGGGGAGGTAGATACGCAGTATTTT
>TRBV5-6|TRBJ2-3|NA|NA
CASSRMGSPADTQYF
TGTGCCAGCAGCCGGATGGGCTCACCGGCAGATACGCAGTATTTT
>TRBV27|TRBJ2-1|TRBD2|NA
CASSPLAGGIGEQFF
TGTGCCAGCAGTCCCCTAGCGGGAGGGATTGGTGAGCAGTTCTTC
>TRBV5-6|TRBJ1-1|NA|NA
CASSSNPGGTEAFF
TGTGCCAGCAGCTCAAACCCTGGGGGGACTGAAGCTTTCTTT
>TRBV7-9|TRBJ2-7|TRBD2|NA
CATIPGTSGTYEQYF
TGTGCCACCATTCCCGGGACTAGCGGAACCTACGAGCAGTACTTC
>TRBV6-2/TRBV6-3|TRBJ1-5|NA|NA
CASSYGAAGPGDQPQHF
TGTGCCAGCAGTTACGGGGCAGCTGGGCCGGGGGATCAGCCCCAGCATTTT
>TRBV12-3/TRBV12-4|TRBJ1-1|TRBD1|NA
CASSQDRGTEAFF
TGTGCCAGCAGCCAAGACAGGGGGACTGAAGCTTTCTTT
>TRBV27|TRBJ2-7|NA|NA
CASSPGSYEQYF
TGTGCCAGCAGCCCCGGGTCCTACGAGCAGTACTTC
>TRBV6-6|TRBJ2-1|NA|NA
CASSYPAAAAYNEQFF
TGTGCCAGCAGTTACCCTGCGGCTGCGGCCTACAATGAGCAGTTCTTC
>TRBV27|TRBJ2-7|TRBD1|NA
CASSSLGQAIYEQYF
TGTGCCAGCAGTTCGTTGGGACAGGCAATCTACGAGCAGTACTTC
>TRBV9|TRBJ1-2|NA|NA
CASSAGGVIYGYTF
TGTGCCAGCAGCGCCGGGGGGGTGATCTATGGCTACACCTTC
>TRBV4-1|TRBJ1-2|TRBD1|NA
CASSRDRGQGYGYTF
TGCGCCAGCAGCCGAGACAGGGGGCAAGGGTATGGCTACACCTTC
>TRBV6-2/TRBV6-3|TRBJ1-1|NA|few
CASSGQQNTEAFF
TGTGCCAGCAGCGGACAGCAGAACACTGAAGCTTTCTTT
>TRBV3-1/TRBV3-2|TRBJ2-3|TRBD2|NA
CASGQTSGTDTQYF
TGTGCCAGCGGACAGACTAGCGGCACAGATACGCAGTATTTT
>TRBV28|TRBJ2-1|TRBD2|NA
CASSLLAVSYNEQFF
TGTGCCAGCAGCCTCCTAGCGGTCTCCTACAATGAGCAGTTCTTC
>TRBV6-2/TRBV6-3|TRBJ2-1|NA|few
CASSLGLANEQFF
TGTGCCAGCAGTTTGGGACTGGCCAATGAGCAGTTCTTC
>TRBV12-2|TRBJ2-7|NA|NA
CASRFLGTGFLMQDDEQYF
TGTGCAAGTCGCTTTCTTGGGACAGGGTTCTTGATGCAAGATGACGAGCAGTACTTC
>TRBV7-3|TRBJ2-6|NA|once
CASSLTLSGANVLTF
TGTGCCAGCAGCCTGACTCTCTCTGGGGCCAACGTCCTGACTTTC
>TRBV7-3|TRBJ1-6|TRBD1|NA
CASSSGQGGNSPLHF
TGTGCCAGCAGCTCGGGACAGGGGGGAAATTCACCCCTCCACTTT
>TRBV5-1|TRBJ1-1|NA|NA
CASRILEGEAFF
TGCGCCAGCCGTATTTTGGAGGGTGAAGCTTTCTTT
>TRBV4-2|TRBJ2-7|NA|NA
CASSQGRAPTYEQYF
TGTGCCAGCAGCCAAGGGAGAGCGCCCACCTACGAGCAGTACTTC
>TRBV7-2|TRBJ1-3|NA|NA
CASSPRRADSGNTIYF
TGTGCCAGCAGCCCGAGGCGGGCTGACTCTGGAAACACCATATATTTT
>TRBV18|TRBJ1-2|NA|NA
CASSPGSRGYGYTF
TGTGCCAGCTCACCAGGTAGTAGGGGCTATGGCTACACCTTC
>TRBV11-2|TRBJ1-1|TRBD1|NA
CASSDPRTGNTEAFF
TGTGCCAGCAGCGATCCGAGGACAGGGAATACTGAAGCTTTCTTT
>TRBV6-5|TRBJ2-7|NA|NA
CASSYEGVAYEQYF
TGTGCCAGCAGTTACGAGGGAGTCGCCTACGAGCAGTACTTC
>TRBV28|TRBJ2-4|NA|NA
CASREYVSGQRKNIQYF
TGTGCCAGCAGAGAGTATGTCTCCGGACAGAGGAAAAACATTCAGTACTTC
>TRBV11-2|TRBJ1-5|NA|NA
CASSLQGWQPQHF
TGTGCCAGCAGCTTACAGGGTTGGCAGCCCCAGCATTTT
>TRBV2|TRBJ1-1|NA|NA
CASLEGGENTEAFF
TGTGCCAGCCTTGAAGGAGGAGAGAACACTGAAGCTTTCTTT
>TRBV6-2/TRBV6-3|TRBJ1-5|NA|NA
CASSYGRDNQPQHF
TGTGCCAGCAGTTACGGACGGGACAATCAGCCCCAGCATTTT